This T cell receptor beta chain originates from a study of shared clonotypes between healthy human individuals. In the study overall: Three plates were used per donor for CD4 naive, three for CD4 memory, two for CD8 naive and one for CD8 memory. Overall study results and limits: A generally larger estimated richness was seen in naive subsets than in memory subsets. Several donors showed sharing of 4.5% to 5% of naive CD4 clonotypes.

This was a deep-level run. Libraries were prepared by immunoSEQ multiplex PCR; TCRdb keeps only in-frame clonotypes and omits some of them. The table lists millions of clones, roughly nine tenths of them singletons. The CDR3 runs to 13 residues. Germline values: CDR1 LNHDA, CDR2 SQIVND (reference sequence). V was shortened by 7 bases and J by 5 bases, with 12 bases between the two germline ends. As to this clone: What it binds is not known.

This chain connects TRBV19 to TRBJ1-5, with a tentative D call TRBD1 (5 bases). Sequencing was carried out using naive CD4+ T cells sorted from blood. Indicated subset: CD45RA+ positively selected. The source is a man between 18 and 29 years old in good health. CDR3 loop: CASKRREDQPQHF. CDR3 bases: TGTGCCAGTAAACGCAGGGAGGATCAGCCCCAGCATTTT. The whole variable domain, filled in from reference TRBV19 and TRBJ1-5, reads DGGITQSPKYLFRKEGQNVTLSCEQNLNHDAMYWYRQDPGQGLRLIYYSQIVNDFQKGDIAEGYSVSREKKESFPLTVTSAQKNPTAFYLCASKRREDQPQHFGDGTRLSIL.